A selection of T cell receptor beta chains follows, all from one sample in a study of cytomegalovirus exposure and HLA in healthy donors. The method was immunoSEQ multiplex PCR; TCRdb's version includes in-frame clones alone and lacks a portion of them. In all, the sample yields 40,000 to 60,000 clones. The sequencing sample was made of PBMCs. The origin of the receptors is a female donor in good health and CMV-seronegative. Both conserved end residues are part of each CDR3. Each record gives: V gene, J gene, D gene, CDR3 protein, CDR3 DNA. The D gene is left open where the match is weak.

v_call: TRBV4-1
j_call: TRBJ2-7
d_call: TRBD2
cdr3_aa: CASSQPGLAVYEQYF
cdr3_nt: TGCGCCAGCAGCCAGCCGGGACTAGCGGTCTACGAGCAGTACTTC

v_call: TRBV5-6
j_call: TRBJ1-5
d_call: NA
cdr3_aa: CASSVGGDQPQHF
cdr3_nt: TGTGCCAGCAGCGTGGGGGGGGATCAGCCCCAGCATTTT

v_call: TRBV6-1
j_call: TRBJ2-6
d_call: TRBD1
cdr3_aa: CASRQGLSGANVLTF
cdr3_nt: TGTGCCAGCAGACAGGGGTTGTCTGGGGCCAACGTCCTGACTTTC

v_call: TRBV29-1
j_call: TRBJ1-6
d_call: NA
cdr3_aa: CSVLEGEGNSPLHF
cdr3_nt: TGCAGCGTCTTAGAAGGGGAAGGTAATTCACCCCTCCACTTT

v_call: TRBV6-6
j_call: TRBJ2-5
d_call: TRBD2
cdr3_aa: CASSYTSGSKTQYF
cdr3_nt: TGTGCCAGCAGTTACACTAGCGGGAGTAAGACCCAGTACTTC

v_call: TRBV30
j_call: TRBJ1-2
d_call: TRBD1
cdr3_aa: CAWGPDRNYGYTF
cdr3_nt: TGTGCCTGGGGCCCGGACAGGAACTATGGCTACACCTTC

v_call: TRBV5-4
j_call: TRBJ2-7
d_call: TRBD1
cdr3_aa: CASSLRQGQQYF
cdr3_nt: TGTGCCAGCAGCCTCAGACAGGGCCAGCAGTACTTC

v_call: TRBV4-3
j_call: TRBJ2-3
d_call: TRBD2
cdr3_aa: CASSQGLAGGGWADTQYF
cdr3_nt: TGCGCCAGCAGCCAAGGACTAGCGGGGGGGGGCTGGGCAGATACGCAGTATTTT

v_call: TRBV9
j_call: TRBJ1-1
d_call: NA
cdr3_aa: CASSLRPRGTEAFF
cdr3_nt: TGTGCCAGCAGCCTCCGCCCTCGGGGAACTGAAGCTTTCTTT

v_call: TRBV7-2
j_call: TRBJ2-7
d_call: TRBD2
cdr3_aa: CASSSGAGGPEQYF
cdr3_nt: TGTGCCAGCAGCTCTGGAGCGGGGGGGCCCGAGCAGTACTTC

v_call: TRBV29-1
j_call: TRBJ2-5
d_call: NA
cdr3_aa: CSAGRLVGGETQYF
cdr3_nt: TGCAGCGCTGGGAGGCTAGTAGGTGGGGAGACCCAGTACTTC

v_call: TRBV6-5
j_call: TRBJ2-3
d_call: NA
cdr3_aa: CASRSGIRGDTQYF
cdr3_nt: TGTGCCAGCCGATCGGGGATTCGGGGGGATACGCAGTATTTT

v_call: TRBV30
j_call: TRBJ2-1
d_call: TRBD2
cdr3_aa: CAWTSGRLNNEQFF
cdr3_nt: TGTGCCTGGACGAGCGGGAGGTTAAACAATGAGCAGTTCTTC

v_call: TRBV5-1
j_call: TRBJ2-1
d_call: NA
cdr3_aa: CASSPYWGTNDNEQFF
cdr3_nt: TGCGCCAGCAGCCCGTACTGGGGGACAAACGACAATGAGCAGTTCTTC

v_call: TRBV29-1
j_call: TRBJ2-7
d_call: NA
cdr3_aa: CSRGYSYEQYF
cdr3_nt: TGCAGTAGGGGGTACTCCTACGAGCAGTACTTC

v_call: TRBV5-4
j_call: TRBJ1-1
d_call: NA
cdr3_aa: CASSQDPSPGSTEAFF
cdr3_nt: TGTGCCAGCAGCCAGGACCCTAGCCCCGGTTCCACTGAAGCTTTCTTT

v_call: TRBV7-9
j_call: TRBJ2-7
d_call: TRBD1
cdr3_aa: CASSLGTGKTYEQYF
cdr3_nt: TGTGCCAGCAGCTTAGGGACAGGAAAGACCTACGAGCAGTACTTC

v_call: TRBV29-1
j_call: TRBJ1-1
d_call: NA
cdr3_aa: CSWGGGTEAFF
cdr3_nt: TGCAGCTGGGGCGGGGGCACTGAAGCTTTCTTT

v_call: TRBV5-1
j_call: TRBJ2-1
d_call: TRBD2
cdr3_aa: CASSLEGLAGGHSYNEQFF
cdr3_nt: TGCGCCAGCAGCTTGGAGGGACTAGCGGGGGGGCATAGCTACAATGAGCAGTTCTTC

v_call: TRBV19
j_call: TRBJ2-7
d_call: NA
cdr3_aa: CASSIDARAPYEQYF
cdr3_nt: TGTGCCAGTAGTATAGACGCCAGGGCCCCCTACGAGCAGTACTTC

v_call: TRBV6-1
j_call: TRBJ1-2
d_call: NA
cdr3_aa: CASSERRYPKDGYTF
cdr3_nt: TGTGCCAGCAGTGAACGGAGGTACCCCAAGGATGGCTACACCTTC

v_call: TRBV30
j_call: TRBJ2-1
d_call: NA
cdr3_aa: CAWSMGPLSYNEQFF
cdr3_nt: TGTGCCTGGAGTATGGGCCCCCTTTCCTACAATGAGCAGTTCTTC

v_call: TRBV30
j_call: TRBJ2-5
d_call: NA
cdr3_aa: CAWSRAPRGRMETQYF
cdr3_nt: TGTGCCTGGAGTCGGGCGCCGCGGGGGCGCATGGAGACCCAGTACTTC

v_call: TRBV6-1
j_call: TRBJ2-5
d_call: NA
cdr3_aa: CASSWTEETQYF
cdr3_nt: TGTGCCAGCAGCTGGACAGAAGAGACCCAGTACTTC

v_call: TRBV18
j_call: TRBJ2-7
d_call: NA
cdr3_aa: CASSPPSSYEQYF
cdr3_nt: TGTGCCAGCTCACCACCTAGCTCCTACGAGCAGTACTTC

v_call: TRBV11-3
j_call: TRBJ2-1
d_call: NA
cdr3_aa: CASRQESSDNEQFF
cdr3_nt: TGTGCCAGCAGACAGGAGAGCTCCGACAATGAGCAGTTCTTC

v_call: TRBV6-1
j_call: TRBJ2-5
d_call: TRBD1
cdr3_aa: CASEDRGVKTQYF
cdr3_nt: TGTGCCAGTGAGGACAGGGGGGTAAAGACCCAGTACTTC

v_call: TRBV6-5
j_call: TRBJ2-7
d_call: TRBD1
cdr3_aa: CASSSPGTDYEQYF
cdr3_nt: TGTGCCAGCAGTTCCCCAGGGACAGACTACGAGCAGTACTTC

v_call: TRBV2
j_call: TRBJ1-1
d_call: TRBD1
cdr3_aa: CASSDRGVTEAFF
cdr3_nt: TGTGCCAGCAGTGACAGGGGGGTAACTGAAGCTTTCTTT

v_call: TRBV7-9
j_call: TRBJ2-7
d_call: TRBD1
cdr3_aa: CASSRGQGYYEQYF
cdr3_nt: TGTGCCAGCAGCCGGGGACAGGGCTACTACGAGCAGTACTTC

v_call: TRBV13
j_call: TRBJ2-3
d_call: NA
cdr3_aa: CASGFQGIEGTDTQYF
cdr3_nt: TGTGCCAGTGGGTTCCAGGGGATCGAGGGCACAGATACGCAGTATTTT

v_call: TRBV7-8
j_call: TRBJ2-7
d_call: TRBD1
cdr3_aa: CASSPRRQGAYEQYF
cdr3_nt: TGTGCCAGCAGCCCAAGACGACAGGGGGCTTACGAGCAGTACTTC

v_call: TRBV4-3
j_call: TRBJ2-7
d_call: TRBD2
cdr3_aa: CASSPRLAGSVYEQYF
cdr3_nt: TGCGCCAGCAGCCCGCGACTAGCGGGGTCTGTCTACGAGCAGTACTTC

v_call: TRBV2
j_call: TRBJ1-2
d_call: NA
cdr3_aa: CASRGDSLDYGYTF
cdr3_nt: TGTGCCAGCAGGGGGGACTCTCTAGACTATGGCTACACCTTC

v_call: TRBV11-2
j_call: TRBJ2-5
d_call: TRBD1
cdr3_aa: CASSLGWDRGWETQYF
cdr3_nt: TGTGCCAGCAGCTTAGGTTGGGACAGGGGATGGGAGACCCAGTACTTC

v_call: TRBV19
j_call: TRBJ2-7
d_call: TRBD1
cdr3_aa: CASSTGTGPFYEQYF
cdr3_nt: TGTGCCAGTAGTACCGGGACAGGACCTTTCTACGAGCAGTACTTC